This TCR beta chain emerged from a study of T cell responses to AZD1222 COVID-19 vaccine. General study findings and limits: The study found Spike-specific TCR breadth and depth rose after two AZD1222 doses. Vaccine-associated CD4 TCRs spanned spike, dominant at 160-218 and 743-854.

V lost 0 bases, J lost 6 bases, and 3 bases stayed unmatched. This CDR3 region has 15 residues. CDR1 and CDR2 from the germline V gene are WNHNN and SYGVQD (reference sequence). This clone was detected a few times. The antigen remains undetermined. The protocol was immunoSEQ multiplex PCR, while the TCRdb copy is restricted to in-frame clones and leaves out a portion. The sample carries 100,000 to 150,000 clones, about nine tenths recorded once. Specimen: peripheral blood, collected on day 0 of MenACWY control vaccination. The V call is TRBV10-1, the J call TRBJ1-2; TRBD1 agrees at 11 bases. This sequence was found in an adult in good health. The CDR3 is CASSESRDRGNGYTF. As DNA, the CDR3 is TGCGCCAGCAGTGAGTCGCGGGACAGGGGGAATGGCTACACCTTC.